This TCR beta chain was sequenced in a study of blood T cell repertoires in COVID-19. Original processing notes: Using reference gene primer amplification, nucleated cell counts were estimated. Generated by immunoSEQ multiplex PCR, the TCRdb table keeps only in-frame clones and is missing some. The V and J calls and clone size are taken from that table; D and trimming were inferred from the DNA. The table records about 200,000 clones, 75% to 90% of them present only once. Recovery among Cohort 3 donors was established by two negative PCRs, clearance, or symptom resolution. This CDR3 comprises 17 residues. Trimming cost V 8 bases and J 2 bases; bases outside gene matches: 14. The germline V gene has CDR1 MNHEY and CDR2 SMNVEV (reference sequence).

Sequencing used PBMCs or T cells enriched from blood (not recorded which). The clonotype was recovered from a woman aged 30 to 39 who had recovered from COVID-19. The chain couples TRBV27 to TRBJ2-7; the match to TRBD2 covers 11 bases. For the CDR3, the DNA is TGTGCCAGCGGCAAACGACTCCTAGCGGGAGGAACCTACGAGCAGTACTTC. The encoded protein is CASGKRLLAGGTYEQYF.